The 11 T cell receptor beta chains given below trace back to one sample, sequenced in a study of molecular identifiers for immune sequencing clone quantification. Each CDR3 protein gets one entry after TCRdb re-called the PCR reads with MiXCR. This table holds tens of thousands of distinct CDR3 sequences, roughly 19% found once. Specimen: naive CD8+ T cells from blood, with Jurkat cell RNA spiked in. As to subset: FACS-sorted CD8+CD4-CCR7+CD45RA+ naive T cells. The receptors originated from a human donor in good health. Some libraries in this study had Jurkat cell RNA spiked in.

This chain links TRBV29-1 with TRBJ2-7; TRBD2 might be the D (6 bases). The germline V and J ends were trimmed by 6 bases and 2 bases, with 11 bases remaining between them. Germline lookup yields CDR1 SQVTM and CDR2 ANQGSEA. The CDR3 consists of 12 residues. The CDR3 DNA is TGCAGCGTCAGGGCGGGACCCTACGAGCAGTACTTC. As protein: CSVRAGPYEQYF.

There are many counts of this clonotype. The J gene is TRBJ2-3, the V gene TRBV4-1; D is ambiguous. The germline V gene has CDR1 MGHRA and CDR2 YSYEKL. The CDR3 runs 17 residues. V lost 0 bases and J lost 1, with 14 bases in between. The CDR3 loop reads CASSQDYVGFGTDTQYF. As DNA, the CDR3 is TGCGCCAGCAGCCAAGATTACGTGGGTTTCGGCACAGATACGCAGTATTTT.

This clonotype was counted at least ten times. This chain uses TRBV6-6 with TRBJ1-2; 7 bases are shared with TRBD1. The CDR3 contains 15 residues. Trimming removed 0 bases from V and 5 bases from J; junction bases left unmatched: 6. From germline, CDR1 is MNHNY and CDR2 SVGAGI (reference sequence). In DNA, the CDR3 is TGTGCCAGCAGTTACTCAGCAGGGACAGATTATGGCTACACCTTC. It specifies CASSYSAGTDYGYTF.

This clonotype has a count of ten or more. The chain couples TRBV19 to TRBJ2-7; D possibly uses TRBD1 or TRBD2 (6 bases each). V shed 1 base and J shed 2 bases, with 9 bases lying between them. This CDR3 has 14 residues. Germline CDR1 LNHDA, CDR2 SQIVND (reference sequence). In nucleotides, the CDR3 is TGTGCCAGTAGTATAGGACGGGGGCCCTACGAGCAGTACTTC. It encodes CASSIGRGPYEQYF. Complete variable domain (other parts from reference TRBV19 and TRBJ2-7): DGGITQSPKYLFRKEGQNVTLSCEQNLNHDAMYWYRQDPGQGLRLIYYSQIVNDFQKGDIAEGYSVSREKKESFPLTVTSAQKNPTAFYLCASSIGRGPYEQYFGPGTRLTVT.

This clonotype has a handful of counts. The CDR3 nucleotides are TGTGCCAGCAGTTTAAGACTTGGGGGCAATGAGCAGTTCTTC. Translating gives CASSLRLGGNEQFF. This chain uses TRBV12-3 or TRBV12-4 with TRBJ2-1; D may correspond to TRBD1 or TRBD2 (5 bases each). The CDR3 runs to 14 residues. Between the trimmed V and J ends, which lost 2 bases and 6 bases, there was a span of 11 bases.

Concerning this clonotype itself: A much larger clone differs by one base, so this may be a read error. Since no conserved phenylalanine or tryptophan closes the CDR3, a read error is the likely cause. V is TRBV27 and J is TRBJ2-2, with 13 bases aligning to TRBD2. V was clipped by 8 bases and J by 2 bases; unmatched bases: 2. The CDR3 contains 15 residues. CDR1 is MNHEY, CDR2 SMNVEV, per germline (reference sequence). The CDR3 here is CASWTSGSNTGELFL. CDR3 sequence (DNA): TGTGCCAGCTGGACTAGCGGGAGTAACACCGGGGAGCTGTTTTTA.

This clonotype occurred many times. The DNA for the CDR3 is TGTGCCAGCAGCCCCCGATTGGCCAAAAACATTCAGTACTTC. As protein: CASSPRLAKNIQYF. The chain joins TRBV13 to TRBJ2-4; D ambiguous. V shed 5 bases and J shed 1 base, with 9 bases lying between them. The germline V gene encodes CDR1 PRHDT and CDR2 FYEKMQ (reference sequence). The CDR3 contains 14 residues.

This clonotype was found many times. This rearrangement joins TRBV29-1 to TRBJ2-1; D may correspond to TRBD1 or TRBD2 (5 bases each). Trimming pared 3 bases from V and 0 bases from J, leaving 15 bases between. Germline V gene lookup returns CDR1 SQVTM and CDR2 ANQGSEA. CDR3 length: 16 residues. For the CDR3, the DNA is TGCAGCGTTGACGGGGTTGTGGGGCGCTCCTACAATGAGCAGTTCTTC. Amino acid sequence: CSVDGVVGRSYNEQFF.

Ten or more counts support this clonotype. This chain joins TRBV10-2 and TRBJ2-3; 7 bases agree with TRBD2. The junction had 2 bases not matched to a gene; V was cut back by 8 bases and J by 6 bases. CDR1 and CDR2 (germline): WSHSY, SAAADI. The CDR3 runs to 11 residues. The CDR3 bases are TGCGCCAGCCGGGGAGGGGATACGCAGTATTTT. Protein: CASRGGDTQYF.

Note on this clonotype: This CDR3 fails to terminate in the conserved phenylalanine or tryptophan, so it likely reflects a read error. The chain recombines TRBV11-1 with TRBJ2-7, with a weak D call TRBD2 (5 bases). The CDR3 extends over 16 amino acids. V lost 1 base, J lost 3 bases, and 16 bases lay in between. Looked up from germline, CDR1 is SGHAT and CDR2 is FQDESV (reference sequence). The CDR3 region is CASSLGLAADFYEQYL. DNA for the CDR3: TGTGCCAGCAGCTTAGGTCTCGCGGCGGACTTCTACGAGCAGTACCTC.

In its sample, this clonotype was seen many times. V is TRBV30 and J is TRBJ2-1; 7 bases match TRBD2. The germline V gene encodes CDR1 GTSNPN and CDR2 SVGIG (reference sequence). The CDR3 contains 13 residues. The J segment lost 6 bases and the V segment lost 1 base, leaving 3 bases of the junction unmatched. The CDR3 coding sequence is TGTGCCTGGAGTGCCACTAGCGTCAATGAGCAGTTCTTC. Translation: CAWSATSVNEQFF.